The 31 T cell receptor beta chains presented below share a single source sample, sequenced in a study of blood T cell repertoires in COVID-19. Using immunoSEQ multiplex PCR, the repertoire was profiled, and TCRdb retains in-frame clones only, with some absent. The sample lists just over 300,000 clones, 70% to 90% occurring once. Material: PBMCs or T cells enriched from blood (not recorded which). The receptors were sampled from a man aged 25 to 45 who had recovered from COVID-19.

This rearrangement joins TRBV19 to TRBJ2-1; 8 bases align to TRBD1. The CDR3 consists of 17 residues. J was trimmed by 8 bases and V by 5 bases; bases with no gene match: 17. CDR1 and CDR2 (germline): LNHDA, SQIVND (reference sequence). The CDR3 protein is CASSSPPDRVYGDEQFF. CDR3 DNA sequence: TGTGCCAGTAGTTCCCCCCCGGACAGGGTGTATGGCGATGAGCAGTTCTTC.

The rearrangement uses TRBV7-6 and TRBJ2-2; 12 nucleotides line up with TRBD2. This CDR3 has 15 residues. Per the germline V gene, CDR1 is SGHVS and CDR2 is FNYEAQ. With V trimmed by 4 bases and J by 6 bases, 3 bases remained unmatched. CDR3 protein: CASSSSGGAPGELFF. CDR3 DNA sequence: TGTGCCAGCAGCTCTAGCGGGGGGGCCCCCGGGGAGCTGTTTTTT.

The chain uses TRBV27 and TRBJ1-2, with TRBD1 matching 7 bases. Germline V gives CDR1 MNHEY, CDR2 SMNVEV (reference sequence). V lost 5 bases and J lost 4; bases outside the gene matches: 13. CDR3 length equals 16 residues. For the CDR3, the DNA is TGTGCCAGCAGTGCTATGGACAGGATCCAAATCTATGGCTACACCTTC. Encoded protein: CASSAMDRIQIYGYTF.

This rearrangement joins TRBV5-1 to TRBJ1-1; 8 bases are shared with TRBD1. V lost 4 bases, J lost 2 bases, and 7 bases stayed unmatched. This CDR3 is built from 15 residues. CDR1 SGHRS and CDR2 YFSETQ come from the germline V gene. CDR3 nucleotide sequence: TGCGCCAGCAGCCTTCAAGGACAGGGCAACACTGAAGCTTTCTTT. Translation gives CASSLQGQGNTEAFF.

The chain carries TRBV4-2 and TRBJ1-4; TRBD1 aligns across 9 bases. The CDR3 loop spans 16 amino acids. Germline lookup yields CDR1 LGHNA and CDR2 YNFKEQ. V trimming: 3 bases; J trimming: 7 bases; junction bases outside the gene matches: 9. The CDR3 bases are TGTGCCAGCAGCCATTCAGGGGGACAGGGATCTGAAAAACTGTTTTTT. Translating it yields CASSHSGGQGSEKLFF.

V gene TRBV5-8 combines with J gene TRBJ1-6; D unclear. From germline, CDR1 is SGHTS and CDR2 YDEGEE. The CDR3 runs 16 residues. Trimming stripped 4 bases from V and 8 bases from J, with 19 bases between. The CDR3 region is CASSRRLGSTHSPLHF. DNA of the CDR3: TGTGCCAGCAGCCGCCGCCTGGGGAGCACTCATTCACCCCTCCACTTT.

J is TRBJ2-3 and V is TRBV3-1 (or the pseudogene TRBV3-2), with 9 nucleotides matching TRBD1. Trimming at V came to 4 bases and at J to 0 bases, leaving 11 bases not matched to a gene. Germline values: CDR1 LGHDT, CDR2 YNNKEL (reference sequence). The CDR3 runs to 18 residues. CDR3 sequence (DNA): TGTGCCAGCAGCCTGACAGGGGGGGATCGGGATAGCACAGATACGCAGTATTTT. Amino acid sequence: CASSLTGGDRDSTDTQYF.

The table lists this clone with a count of one. This chain joins TRBV2 and TRBJ1-4, with TRBD1 identical over 10 bases. The CDR3 covers 14 residues. V lost 6 bases, J lost 6 bases, and 4 bases stayed unmatched. Germline loops: CDR1 SNHLY, CDR2 FYNNEI. CDR3 sequence: CASRGTGAYEKLFF. The CDR3 DNA sequence: TGTGCCAGCAGGGGGACAGGGGCTTATGAAAAACTGTTTTTT.

The chain joins TRBV19 to TRBJ2-1, with 12 bases aligning to TRBD2. This CDR3 is built from 16 residues. J lost 6 bases, V lost 1 base, and 4 bases had no gene match. Germline CDR1 and CDR2: LNHDA and SQIVND (reference sequence). CDR3 bases: TGTGCCAGTAGTATAGGGCTAGCGGGGGGGCTCAATGAGCAGTTCTTC. This encodes CASSIGLAGGLNEQFF. The whole variable domain, filled in from reference TRBV19 and TRBJ2-1, reads DGGITQSPKYLFRKEGQNVTLSCEQNLNHDAMYWYRQDPGQGLRLIYYSQIVNDFQKGDIAEGYSVSREKKESFPLTVTSAQKNPTAFYLCASSIGLAGGLNEQFFGPGTRLTVL.

The rearrangement links TRBV5-4 to TRBJ1-1; D ambiguous. CDR1 is SGHNT, CDR2 YYREEE, per germline (reference sequence). The CDR3 is 14 amino acids. V was trimmed by 2 bases and J by 1 base, leaving 9 bases between them. The DNA for the CDR3 is TGTGCCAGCAGCTTCTACAGTCAGAACACTGAAGCTTTCTTT. Its protein is CASSFYSQNTEAFF.

The chain has TRBV11-2 and TRBJ1-2; D gene uncertain. Germline lookup yields CDR1 SGHAT and CDR2 FQNNGV. CDR3 size: 14 residues. V shed 3 bases and J shed 0 bases, with 8 bases lying between them. DNA of the CDR3: TGTGCCAGCAGCTTCGTTAATGCTAACTATGGCTACACCTTC. Its translation: CASSFVNANYGYTF. Full variable domain (outside the CDR3, taken from reference TRBV11-2 and TRBJ1-2): EAGVAQSPRYKIIEKRQSVAFWCNPISGHATLYWYQQILGQGPKLLIQFQNNGVVDDSQLPKDRFSAERLKGVDSTLKIQPAKLEDSAVYLCASSFVNANYGYTFGSGTRLTVV.

This clone turned up a few times. The chain uses TRBV27 and TRBJ1-2, with TRBD1 as a possible D gene (6 bases). The CDR3 totals 16 residues. Germline-derived CDR1 and CDR2 are MNHEY and SMNVEV (reference sequence). V lost 2 bases, J lost 8 bases, and 21 bases lay in between. CDR3 DNA sequence: TGTGCCAGCAGTTTACGGGGGGCGTTTCTTTTAGGCGGCTACACCTTC. It specifies CASSLRGAFLLGGYTF.

This clone was seen a handful of times. This chain connects TRBV14 to TRBJ2-1; 9 bases line up with TRBD1. The CDR3 is made up of 14 amino acids. The germline CDR1 and CDR2 sequences are SGHDN and FVKESK. The V segment lost 5 bases and the J segment 7 bases; nucleotides outside the gene matches: 6. The CDR3 DNA is TGTGCCAGCAGCTTTCGGACAGGGGCGAATGAGCAGTTCTTC. Its protein is CASSFRTGANEQFF.

V is TRBV10-3 and J is TRBJ1-1; TRBD1 is a possible D gene (6 bases). CDR3 length: 14 amino acids. Looked up from germline, CDR1 is ENHRY and CDR2 is SYGVKD. The V end was cut by 3 bases, the J end by 3 bases, with 11 bases between. In nucleotides, the CDR3 is TGTGCCATCAGTGAAGACTCAGGGGACACTGAAGCTTTCTTT. It yields the protein CAISEDSGDTEAFF.

This clone was seen only a few times. This chain links TRBV24-1 with TRBJ2-7, with 7 bases lining up with TRBD1. This CDR3 region has 16 residues. V trimming: 3 bases; J trimming: 5 bases; junction bases outside the gene matches: 12. Germline values: CDR1 KGHDR, CDR2 SFDVKD. CDR3 sequence reads: CATSDPATGNMDEQYF. Written as DNA, the CDR3 is TGTGCCACCAGTGATCCCGCGACAGGGAACATGGACGAGCAGTACTTC.

The V and J genes are TRBV5-5 and TRBJ1-3; 7 bases map to TRBD1. V was pared by 3 bases and J by 0 bases, with 9 bases of the junction left unmatched. The germline CDR1 and CDR2 sequences are SGHKS and YYEKEE (reference sequence). CDR3 length equals 17 residues. CDR3 region: CASSYETGPYSGNTIYF. In DNA form, the CDR3 reads TGTGCCAGCAGCTATGAGACAGGGCCCTACTCTGGAAACACCATATATTTT.

The sample holds one count of this clone. The chain has TRBV9 and TRBJ1-1; TRBD1 matches 8 bases. Germline assignment: CDR1 SGDLS and CDR2 YYNGEE. This CDR3 region has 14 residues. Trimming removed 5 bases from V and 4 bases from J; junction bases left unmatched: 7. As DNA, the CDR3 is TGTGCCAGCAGTCGAACAGGGGGAGGCACTGAAGCTTTCTTT. It codes for CASSRTGGGTEAFF.

This chain uses TRBV4-3 with TRBJ2-1; 7 bases fit TRBD2. The V segment lost 1 base and the J segment 8 bases; nucleotides outside the gene matches: 8. Germline loops: CDR1 LGHNA, CDR2 YSLEER. The CDR3 totals 15 residues. In DNA form, the CDR3 reads TGCGCCAGCAGCCAAGGGCGGGGGTACATCGATGAGCAGTTCTTC. As protein: CASSQGRGYIDEQFF.

The sample holds a few counts of this clone. Sequence at one end of the junction differs from germline and may be a read error. The chain is built from TRBV7-2 and TRBJ2-1, with D perhaps matching TRBD1 (6 bases). This CDR3 has 11 residues. CDR1 and CDR2 (germline): SGHTA, FQGNSA. For the CDR3, the DNA is TGTGCCAGCAGCACTAGGACAGTAAAGATCTTC. Residues: CASSTRTVKIF.

This chain connects TRBV18 to TRBJ1-2; 7 bases fit TRBD1. Germline CDR1 KGHSH, CDR2 LQKENI. This CDR3 has 17 amino acids. J gave up 5 bases and V 0 bases, and 12 bases lay outside the gene matches. The CDR3 is CASSPPAPGGSRYGYTF. DNA for the CDR3: TGTGCCAGCTCACCACCGGCCCCAGGGGGTTCGCGATATGGCTACACCTTC. Filled out from reference TRBV18 and TRBJ1-2, the complete variable domain reads NAGVMQNPRHLVRRRGQEARLRCSPMKGHSHVYWYRQLPEEGLKFMVYLQKENIIDESGMPKERFSAEFPKEGPSILRIQQVVRGDSAAYFCASSPPAPGGSRYGYTFGSGTRLTVV.

The chain uses TRBV7-9 and TRBJ2-1; D might be TRBD2 (6 bases). Trimming removed 1 base from V and 2 bases from J, with 12 bases in between. The CDR3 extends over 16 amino acids. Germline V gives CDR1 SEHNR, CDR2 FQNEAQ (reference sequence). CDR3 in DNA: TGTGCCAGCAGCTTAGGGGCGGCGGGGCCCTACAATGAGCAGTTCTTC. Protein: CASSLGAAGPYNEQFF.

The V call is TRBV3-1 (or the pseudogene TRBV3-2), the J call TRBJ2-5; D may be TRBD1 (6 bases). Per germline, CDR1 LGHDT and CDR2 YNNKEL (reference sequence). The length of the CDR3 is 15 residues. V was cut by 5 bases and J by 4 bases, with 17 bases left in between. The CDR3 sequence: CASSSTTGTGETQYF. For the CDR3, the DNA is TGTGCCAGCAGCTCGACGACAGGAACCGGAGAGACCCAGTACTTC.

The chain carries TRBV5-4 and TRBJ2-7; 9 bases align to TRBD1. The V gene end was trimmed by 0 bases and the J gene end by 3 bases; junction bases not matched to a gene: 4. Germline V gene lookup returns CDR1 SGHNT and CDR2 YYREEE (reference sequence). The CDR3 runs 15 residues. CDR3 in DNA: TGTGCCAGCAGCTTGGGGACAGGGGAGTTCTACGAGCAGTACTTC. This sequence encodes CASSLGTGEFYEQYF.

The V and J genes are TRBV4-1 and TRBJ1-5, with D tentatively TRBD1 (6 bases). The CDR3 has 16 residues. The germline V and J ends were trimmed by 4 bases and 2 bases, with 15 bases remaining between them. The germline V gene has CDR1 MGHRA and CDR2 YSYEKL. CDR3 bases: TGCGCCAGCAGCCCACAGGGTTATTGGGGCAATCAGCCCCAGCATTTT. Amino acids: CASSPQGYWGNQPQHF.

The V call is TRBV5-1, the J call TRBJ2-3; the match to TRBD2 covers 11 bases. In germline, CDR1 is SGHRS, CDR2 YFSETQ. The CDR3 runs 16 residues. The junction had 1 base not matched to a gene; V was cut back by 0 bases and J by 1 base. Here the CDR3 reads CASSLGSGGGTDTQYF. Here the CDR3 DNA reads TGCGCCAGCAGCTTGGGTAGCGGGGGGGGCACAGATACGCAGTATTTT.

The rearrangement joins TRBV7-9 to TRBJ1-6, with D possibly being TRBD1 (6 bases). CDR3 length: 14 residues. CDR1 is SEHNR and CDR2 is FQNEAQ in the germline V gene (reference sequence). V lost 5 bases and J lost 9, with 14 bases in between. The CDR3 region is CASSPRTVTSPLHF. CDR3 coding DNA: TGTGCCAGCAGCCCACGGACAGTCACTTCACCCCTCCACTTT.

The chain carries TRBV5-4 and TRBJ2-1, with 9 bases identical to TRBD1. The CDR3 extends over 16 amino acids. The V gene's germline CDR1 is SGHNT and CDR2 YYREEE (reference sequence). V dropped 0 bases and J dropped 4; count of bases not matched to a gene: 5. The CDR3 protein is CASSLGGTGPYNEQFF. For the CDR3, the DNA is TGTGCCAGCAGCTTGGGGGGGACAGGGCCTTACAATGAGCAGTTCTTC. The whole variable domain, filled in from reference TRBV5-4 and TRBJ2-1, reads ETGVTQSPTHLIKTRGQQVTLRCSSQSGHNTVSWYQQALGQGPQFIFQYYREEENGRGNFPPRFSGLQFPNYSSELNVNALELDDSALYLCASSLGGTGPYNEQFFGPGTRLTVL.

The chain combines TRBV6-5 with TRBJ1-2; weak D call: TRBD1 (6 bases). The V end lost 4 bases, the J end lost 6 bases, and 9 bases lay between the germline ends. CDR3 length: 12 residues. Germline CDR1 is MNHEY and CDR2 is SVGAGI. CDR3 in DNA: TGTGCCAGCAGTTCCGGGACACATGGCTACACCTTC. It is translated as CASSSGTHGYTF.

To note about this clone: It may be a read error: a sequence one base away is much more abundant. Other DNA variants within this sample encode the same CDR3. The chain links TRBV5-4 to TRBJ1-1, with TRBD1 as a possible D gene (5 bases). The CDR3 spans 14 residues. Between the trimmed V and J ends, which lost 4 bases and 0 bases, there was a span of 10 bases. Germline CDR1 is SGHNT and CDR2 is YYREEE (reference sequence). Here the CDR3 DNA reads TGTGCCAGCAGCCCGGGACTGATGAACACTGAAGCTTTCTTT. Its translation: CASSPGLMNTEAFF. Filled out from reference TRBV5-4 and TRBJ1-1, the complete variable domain reads ETGVTQSPTHLIKTRGQQVTLRCSSQSGHNTVSWYQQALGQGPQFIFQYYREEENGRGNFPPRFSGLQFPNYSSELNVNALELDDSALYLCASSPGLMNTEAFFGQGTRLTVV.

This chain connects TRBV4-2 to TRBJ2-1; the match to TRBD1 covers 11 bases. This CDR3 has 16 residues. Germline trimming cut 4 bases from V and 8 bases from J; bases unmatched to any gene: 10. From germline, CDR1 is LGHNA and CDR2 YNFKEQ. The CDR3 sequence: CASSLIPGQGEYEQFF. In nucleotides, the CDR3 is TGTGCCAGCAGCCTAATACCGGGACAGGGGGAGTATGAGCAGTTCTTC.

The chain links TRBV18 to TRBJ2-1, with D uncertain. The CDR3 is 14 residues long. CDR1 and CDR2 from the germline V gene are KGHSH and LQKENI. The V end was cut by 10 bases, the J end by 4 bases, with 17 bases between. The DNA of the CDR3 is TGTGCCACTTCACCAAGTAGTGCGTACAATGAGCAGTTCTTC. This sequence encodes CATSPSSAYNEQFF.